These 18 T cell receptor beta chains were sequenced from one sample in a study of T-cell memory formation after mild COVID-19. TCRdb used MiXCR to reprocess the 5' RACE reads, holding one entry per CDR3 protein. The repertoire holds about 100,000 distinct CDR3 sequences, roughly 11% seen once, with approximately 39% in the top ten. The sequenced sample was PBMCs or a T cell subset sorted from them (not recorded which). The origin of the receptors is a man between 18 and 35 years old who had mild COVID-19 (a few samples of this study predate the infection). Cell type and time point are not known.

The V and J genes are TRBV5-1 and TRBJ2-1; the D is unclear. The germline gives CDR1 SGHRS, CDR2 YFSETQ. The CDR3 sequence is 16 residues long. V gave up 5 bases and J gave up 3 bases, with 18 bases separating them. The CDR3, as DNA: TGCGCCAGCAGTCCTAACAACTGGCTCCTCTACAATGAGCAGTTCTTC. Protein: CASSPNNWLLYNEQFF.

There are a few counts of this clonotype. The genes are TRBV20-1 and TRBJ2-1; 8 bases map to TRBD1. The CDR3 runs 16 residues. J lost 2 bases, V lost 0 bases, and 6 bases had no gene match. In germline, CDR1 is DFQATT, CDR2 SNEGSKA (reference sequence). CDR3 coding DNA: TGCAGTGCTAGAGATGGGGCACAGGGGGCCTACAATGAGCAGTTCTTC. Amino acids: CSARDGAQGAYNEQFF.

The CDR3 here is CASSPGQGAETEAFF. CDR3 nucleotides: TGCGCCAGCAGCCCGGGACAGGGGGCGGAAACTGAAGCTTTCTTT. The chain has TRBV4-3 and TRBJ1-1; 12 bases fit TRBD1. CDR1 and CDR2 (germline): LGHNA, YSLEER. The CDR3 contains 15 residues. V shed 4 bases, J shed 5 bases, and the junction held 5 bases outside the gene matches.

This clonotype has a handful of counts. The rearrangement joins TRBV10-3 to TRBJ2-3; tentatively, D is TRBD2 (6 bases). CDR1 and CDR2 (germline): ENHRY, SYGVKD. CDR3 length: 13 residues. Trimming cost V 10 bases and J 0 bases, with 11 bases left between them. DNA of the CDR3: TGTGCCAGCTCGGGGGAAAGCACAGATACGCAGTATTTT. This encodes CASSGESTDTQYF.

Only a few counts were recorded for this clonotype. The CDR3 sequence: CASSGGLAGESDTQYF. The CDR3 DNA follows: TGTGCCAGCAGCGGAGGACTAGCGGGGGAGTCGGATACGCAGTATTTT. The V and J genes are TRBV7-6 and TRBJ2-3; 13 bases match TRBD2. Trimming cost V 5 bases and J 6 bases; bases outside gene matches: 8. The CDR3 covers 16 residues. Germline V lookup: CDR1 SGHVS, CDR2 FNYEAQ.

This clonotype was counted many times. The chain couples TRBV30 to TRBJ2-3; D might be TRBD2 (6 bases). CDR3 length: 16 amino acids. Germline CDR1 and CDR2: GTSNPN and SVGIG (reference sequence). The V end lost 5 bases, the J end lost 0 bases, and 18 bases lay between the germline ends. The CDR3 protein is CAWATRGTPSTDTQYF. CDR3 nucleotide sequence: TGTGCCTGGGCGACTAGAGGGACCCCTAGCACAGATACGCAGTATTTT.

V gene TRBV5-5 combines with J gene TRBJ2-5; a weak D match, TRBD1 (6 bases). Looked up from germline, CDR1 is SGHKS and CDR2 is YYEKEE (reference sequence). The CDR3 contains 12 residues. With 5 bases removed from V and 8 bases from J, the gap between germline ends came to 13 bases. CDR3 protein: CASRSEGGTQYF. CDR3 sequence (DNA): TGTGCCAGCAGATCTGAAGGGGGAACCCAGTACTTC.

This clonotype has just a few counts. This chain uses TRBV15 with TRBJ1-5; D remains unclear. CDR1 LNHNV and CDR2 YYDKDF come from the germline V gene (reference sequence). V lost 5 bases to trimming and J lost 4 bases, with 9 bases between them. The CDR3 covers 13 residues. CDR3 protein: CATSPHLNQPQHF. CDR3 in DNA: TGTGCCACCAGCCCGCATTTAAATCAGCCCCAGCATTTT.

The J gene is TRBJ1-1, the V gene TRBV19, with D unclear. Looked up from germline, CDR1 is LNHDA and CDR2 is SQIVND (reference sequence). The CDR3 has 13 residues. Trimming took 3 bases from V and 5 from J, leaving 10 bases between them. The CDR3 sequence is CASSIAVGTEAFF. CDR3 DNA: TGTGCCAGTAGTATCGCGGTTGGTACTGAAGCTTTCTTT.

The chain recombines TRBV19 with TRBJ2-3; D unclear. Looked up from germline, CDR1 is LNHDA and CDR2 is SQIVND (reference sequence). The CDR3 is 12 residues long. V was pared by 1 base and J by 5 bases, with 4 bases between. The CDR3 loop is CASSIVRDTQYF. In DNA form, the CDR3 reads TGTGCCAGTAGTATAGTACGAGATACGCAGTATTTT.

The chain joins TRBV6-5 to TRBJ2-7, with 7 nucleotides matching TRBD1. J lost 4 bases, V lost 5 bases, and 5 bases had no gene match. This CDR3 comprises 13 residues. The V gene's germline CDR1 is MNHEY and CDR2 SVGAGI. In nucleotides, the CDR3 is TGTGCCAGCAGTCCGATGACAGGGTACGAGCAGTACTTC. Residues: CASSPMTGYEQYF.

This clonotype appeared many times. The rearrangement links TRBV5-4 to TRBJ2-2; TRBD2 might be the D (5 bases). CDR1 SGHNT and CDR2 YYREEE come from the germline V gene (reference sequence). V was shortened by 2 bases and J by 4 bases, with 9 bases between the two germline ends. The CDR3 loop spans 14 amino acids. The CDR3: CASSFGVSTGELFF. CDR3 sequence (DNA): TGTGCCAGCAGCTTCGGGGTATCCACCGGGGAGCTGTTTTTT.

This clonotype has a handful of counts. The chain recombines TRBV24-1 with TRBJ2-1; D unclear. Germline-derived CDR1 and CDR2 are KGHDR and SFDVKD. The CDR3 has 13 residues. V was clipped by 5 bases and J by 8 bases, with 12 bases between them. The CDR3 coding sequence is TGTGCCACCAGTGCCCCCTGGGGTTATGAGCAGTTCTTC. Its translation: CATSAPWGYEQFF.

In this sample, this clonotype turned up many times. The chain uses TRBV6-6 and TRBJ2-2, with TRBD2 identical over 10 bases. Losses at the gene ends were 5 bases for V and 0 bases for J; bases not matched to a gene: 3. The germline V gene encodes CDR1 MNHNY and CDR2 SVGAGI (reference sequence). The CDR3 contains 16 residues. This CDR3 is CASSKGLAANTGELFF. CDR3 in DNA: TGTGCCAGCAGTAAAGGACTAGCGGCGAACACCGGGGAGCTGTTTTTT.

This clonotype was counted at least ten times. The J gene is TRBJ2-5, the V gene TRBV5-1; TRBD2 aligns across 12 bases. The CDR3 totals 16 residues. Unmatched junction bases numbered 5, after V lost 4 bases and J lost 1 base. Germline loops: CDR1 SGHRS, CDR2 YFSETQ. CDR3 loop: CASSPTSGGPQETQYF. The CDR3 DNA reads as TGCGCCAGCAGCCCGACTAGCGGGGGCCCCCAAGAGACCCAGTACTTC. Full variable domain (rest looked up from reference TRBV5-1 and TRBJ2-5): KAGVTQTPRYLIKTRGQQVTLSCSPISGHRSVSWYQQTPGQGLQFLFEYFSETQRNKGNFPGRFSGRQFSNSRSEMNVSTLELGDSALYLCASSPTSGGPQETQYFGPGTRLLVL.

This clonotype was counted a few times. The CDR3 protein is CSVGDRALGGYTF. The CDR3 DNA is TGCAGCGTCGGGGACAGGGCCCTTGGTGGCTACACCTTC. This chain uses TRBV29-1 with TRBJ1-2; TRBD1 matches at 9 bases. After removal of 6 bases from V and 7 bases from J, the junction contained 9 bases not matched to a gene. This CDR3 comprises 13 residues. Germline loops: CDR1 SQVTM, CDR2 ANQGSEA.

This clonotype has a handful of counts. The V and J genes are TRBV7-9 and TRBJ2-5; D is unclear. The germline gives CDR1 SEHNR, CDR2 FQNEAQ (reference sequence). The CDR3 length is 18 residues. The V gene lost 5 bases and the J gene lost 0 bases, with 22 bases spanning the gap. The CDR3 DNA reads as TGTGCCAGCAGCGCTTACCGGGCGGCAGAGCTGTACCAAGAGACCCAGTACTTC. Protein sequence: CASSAYRAAELYQETQYF.

There are a few counts of this clonotype. This chain uses TRBV6-2 or TRBV6-3 with TRBJ2-5, with 10 bases aligning to TRBD2. With V trimmed by 10 bases and J by 3 bases, 8 bases remained unmatched. The CDR3 is 14 amino acids. CDR1 and CDR2 from the germline V gene are MNHEY and SVGEGT. The chain's CDR3 is CAIRSLAGKETQYF. Here the CDR3 DNA reads TGTGCCATCCGATCACTAGCGGGGAAAGAGACCCAGTACTTC.